This T cell receptor beta chain was sequenced during a study of blood T cell repertoires in COVID-19. For the study at large: PBMCs, B-cell-depleted T cells, or T cells provided the cDNA or gDNA that made up the material.

Germline V gene sequence: CDR1 KGHSH, CDR2 LQKENI. V lost 6 bases to trimming and J lost 0 bases; unmatched junction nucleotides: 1. The CDR3 consists of 13 residues. The assay was immunoSEQ multiplex PCR, and TCRdb's table has in-frame clones only and misses some. The profile covers about 400,000 clones, with roughly 90% appearing a single time and just over 7% taken by the ten largest. The chain links TRBV18 to TRBJ2-5, with 7 bases aligning to TRBD1. The receptor comes from a woman in her sixties with COVID-19, enrolled during active disease. The sample consisted of peripheral blood. CDR3 in amino acids: CASSDRDQETQYF. The CDR3 DNA follows: TGTGCCAGCTCCGACAGGGACCAAGAGACCCAGTACTTC.